The 13 T cell receptor beta chains given below trace back to one sample, sequenced in a study of cytomegalovirus exposure and HLA in healthy donors. Assay: immunoSEQ multiplex PCR; the TCRdb copy retains only in-frame clones and omits some. The table lists a few hundred thousand clones, almost 90% of them singletons. Sequenced material: PBMCs. The receptors here all came from a woman aged 18-30 years in good health and CMV-seronegative.

The chain is built from TRBV9 and TRBJ1-1; D call uncertain. V gave up 0 bases and J gave up 0 bases, with 12 bases separating them. The CDR3 length is 16 residues. Germline CDR1 and CDR2: SGDLS and YYNGEE. CDR3 sequence (DNA): TGTGCCAGCAGCGTAGGGGCGGACTATATGAACACTGAAGCTTTCTTT. Its translation: CASSVGADYMNTEAFF.

The gene calls are TRBV7-3 and TRBJ1-6; D remains ambiguous. Per germline, CDR1 SGHTA and CDR2 FQGTGA. V was shortened by 2 bases and J by 0 bases, with 8 bases between the two germline ends. The CDR3 contains 16 residues. As DNA, the CDR3 is TGTGCCAGCAGCTTAGTACGGAGCTCCTATAATTCACCCCTCCACTTT. Its protein product is CASSLVRSSYNSPLHF.

The CDR3 spells CASSYPRTGTETYEQYV. The CDR3 nucleotides are TGTGCCAGCAGTTACCCCAGAACCGGGACAGAAACCTACGAGCAGTACGTC. The rearrangement links TRBV28 to TRBJ2-7; 7 bases are a match to TRBD1. The CDR3 contains 17 residues. Per germline, CDR1 MDHEN and CDR2 SYDVKM. V was pared by 4 bases and J by 2 bases, with 14 bases of the junction left unmatched.

The gene calls are TRBV7-9 and TRBJ1-1; weak D call: TRBD1 (5 bases). This CDR3 comprises 13 residues. Germline-derived CDR1 and CDR2 are SEHNR and FQNEAQ (reference sequence). Deletions cut 3 bases from V and 3 bases from J, with 8 bases between. As DNA, the CDR3 is TGTGCCAGCAGCTTGGAAGGGGACACTGAAGCTTTCTTT. This sequence encodes CASSLEGDTEAFF.

The chain uses TRBV5-5 and TRBJ2-2; D not resolved. V lost 4 bases and J 2 bases, leaving 3 bases between the germline ends. CDR3 length equals 12 residues. Germline CDR1 is SGHKS and CDR2 is YYEKEE (reference sequence). CDR3 coding DNA: TGTGCCAGCAGCCGTAACACCGGGGAGCTGTTTTTT. Translating gives CASSRNTGELFF.

This sequence joins TRBV7-9 and TRBJ2-7; TRBD2 might be the D (5 bases). CDR1 and CDR2 from the germline V gene are SEHNR and FQNEAQ (reference sequence). The V gene lost 1 base and the J gene lost 2 bases, with 6 bases spanning the gap. The CDR3 length is 13 residues. The CDR3 here is CASSLVRAYEQYF. The CDR3 DNA is TGTGCCAGCAGCTTAGTGAGGGCCTACGAGCAGTACTTC. The full variable domain, with the rest looked up from reference TRBV7-9 and TRBJ2-7, is DTGVSQNPRHKITKRGQNVTFRCDPISEHNRLYWYRQTLGQGPEFLTYFQNEAQLEKSRLLSDRFSAERPKGSFSTLEIQRTEQGDSAMYLCASSLVRAYEQYFGPGTRLTVT.

The chain joins TRBV25-1 to TRBJ2-2; 11 bases line up with TRBD1. The trim removed 6 bases at V and 7 bases at J, leaving 4 bases unmatched. The CDR3 covers 14 residues. Germline V gene lookup returns CDR1 MGHDK and CDR2 SYGVNS. The CDR3: CASRGTGGHGELFF. The CDR3 DNA reads as TGTGCCAGCAGAGGGACAGGGGGACACGGGGAGCTGTTTTTT.

The rearrangement links TRBV5-6 to TRBJ2-7; tentative D call: TRBD1 (6 bases). Germline V lookup: CDR1 SGHDT, CDR2 YYEEEE. The CDR3 spans 13 residues. V was clipped by 2 bases and J by 3 bases, with 9 bases between them. CDR3 region: CASSFTGNYEQYV. Written as DNA, the CDR3 is TGTGCCAGCAGCTTTACAGGGAACTACGAGCAGTACGTC.

The chain uses TRBV7-6 and TRBJ2-1, with D possibly TRBD2 on 6 matching bases. Germline loops: CDR1 SGHVS, CDR2 FNYEAQ. V lost 0 bases to trimming and J lost 4 bases, with 7 bases between them. The CDR3 is 14 residues long. The CDR3 loop is CASSLASGYNEQFF. CDR3 in DNA: TGTGCCAGCAGCTTAGCTAGCGGTTACAATGAGCAGTTCTTC.

This clone was found a few times. This chain connects TRBV6-5 to TRBJ2-7, with 8 bases aligning to TRBD1. The CDR3 contains 13 residues. V lost 2 bases and J lost 5; bases outside the gene matches: 2. The germline gives CDR1 MNHEY, CDR2 SVGAGI. The CDR3 protein is CASSYETGDEQYF. The CDR3 bases are TGTGCCAGCAGTTACGAGACAGGGGACGAGCAGTACTTC.

The J gene is TRBJ2-2, the V gene TRBV7-3, with D perhaps matching TRBD1 (6 bases). This CDR3 spans 15 amino acids. From germline, CDR1 is SGHTA and CDR2 FQGTGA. Between the trimmed V and J ends, which lost 2 bases and 7 bases, there was a span of 14 bases. The CDR3 DNA reads TGTGCCAGCAGCTTACAGGGGACGGGTAACGGGGAGCTGTTTTTT. Protein sequence: CASSLQGTGNGELFF.

V gene TRBV9 combines with J gene TRBJ1-1, with D tentatively TRBD1 (5 bases). Trimming cost V 0 bases and J 3 bases, with 12 bases left between them. The CDR3 covers 15 residues. Germline values: CDR1 SGDLS, CDR2 YYNGEE. CDR3 protein: CASSVVGGGDTEAFF. CDR3 nucleotide sequence: TGTGCCAGCAGCGTAGTTGGGGGAGGGGACACTGAAGCTTTCTTT.

The genes are TRBV7-9 and TRBJ2-5, with 12 nucleotides matching TRBD1. The CDR3 spans 15 residues. The junction had 6 bases not matched to a gene; V was cut back by 5 bases and J by 5 bases. CDR1 is SEHNR, CDR2 FQNEAQ, per germline (reference sequence). CDR3 protein: CASSKGQGAGETQYF. The CDR3 DNA is TGTGCCAGCAGCAAGGGACAGGGGGCGGGGGAGACCCAGTACTTC.